Below are 22 T cell receptor beta chains sequenced from a single sample in a study of control samples from healthy donors and cancer patients. Profiling relied on immunoSEQ multiplex PCR, and the TCRdb table lists in-frame clones only, not all of them. Among tens of thousands of clones, approximately 90% were seen once, and the ten largest hold around 15%. The material sequenced was PBMCs. The origin of the receptors is a man aged 55 to 70 with head and neck cancer.

The chain uses TRBV5-1 and TRBJ2-3, with a tentative D call TRBD2 (6 bases). The CDR3 has 16 amino acids. The germline CDR1 and CDR2 sequences are SGHRS and YFSETQ. Trimming took off 4 bases at V and 0 bases at J, with 15 bases between the two ends. The CDR3 is CASSPKRGGSTDTQYF. CDR3 DNA: TGCGCCAGCAGCCCGAAGAGGGGAGGAAGCACAGATACGCAGTATTTT.

The rearrangement links TRBV3-1 (or the pseudogene TRBV3-2) to TRBJ2-3, with D possibly TRBD1 on 6 matching bases. Germline lookup yields CDR1 LGHDT and CDR2 YNNKEL (reference sequence). V shed 4 bases and J shed 0 bases, with 14 bases lying between them. The CDR3 loop spans 16 amino acids. CDR3 coding DNA: TGTGCCAGCAGCCCCCCCCGACAGGCTAGCACAGATACGCAGTATTTT. The encoded protein is CASSPPRQASTDTQYF.

The chain carries TRBV4-1 and TRBJ1-4; D gene ambiguous. V shed 1 base and J shed 2 bases, with 5 bases lying between them. The CDR3 runs 14 residues. The V gene's germline CDR1 is MGHRA and CDR2 YSYEKL. CDR3 protein: CASSQGVTNEKLFF. The CDR3 region has the DNA TGCGCCAGCAGCCAAGGGGTGACTAATGAAAAACTGTTTTTT.

The chain couples TRBV19 to TRBJ2-7; 8 bases fit TRBD1. The CDR3 has 15 amino acids. Unmatched junction bases numbered 9, after V lost 4 bases and J lost 4 bases. Germline V gene sequence: CDR1 LNHDA, CDR2 SQIVND (reference sequence). The CDR3: CASSRARTGRYEQYF. Here the CDR3 DNA reads TGTGCCAGTAGTAGAGCCCGGACAGGGAGATACGAGCAGTACTTC.

The rearrangement uses TRBV7-9 and TRBJ2-5; 9 bases align to TRBD1. V shed 7 bases, J shed 4 bases, and the junction held 10 bases outside the gene matches. Germline CDR1 reads SEHNR; CDR2 reads FQNEAQ (reference sequence). CDR3 length: 15 amino acids. The CDR3 loop is CASTPGQGLGETQYF. The CDR3 DNA follows: TGTGCCAGCACCCCAGGACAGGGGTTGGGAGAGACCCAGTACTTC.

The chain links TRBV29-1 to TRBJ1-2; D is undetermined. The V end was cut by 4 bases, the J end by 1 base, with 7 bases between. Germline V CDR1 and CDR2: SQVTM, ANQGSEA. CDR3 length: 12 amino acids. CDR3 DNA sequence: TGCAGCGTTGTAGGTGTTAACTATGGCTACACCTTC. This encodes CSVVGVNYGYTF.

The rearrangement uses TRBV11-2 and TRBJ2-1, with TRBD2 identical over 11 bases. There are 19 residues in the CDR3. V lost 3 bases to trimming and J lost 0 bases; unmatched junction nucleotides: 10. Germline loops: CDR1 SGHAT, CDR2 FQNNGV. The CDR3 loop is CASSFRLAGSQSSYNEQFF. The CDR3 DNA is TGTGCCAGCAGCTTTAGACTAGCGGGAAGCCAGAGCTCCTACAATGAGCAGTTCTTC.

Notes on this clone: One junction end does not reproduce the germline sequence, and a read error may be involved. The chain uses TRBV7-7 and TRBJ2-1; TRBD2 agrees at 8 bases. The germline CDR1 and CDR2 sequences are SSHAT and FNYEAQ (reference sequence). The CDR3 covers 16 residues. CDR3 bases: TGTGCTAGCAGCTCAACCAGCGGGAGTTCCTACAATGAGCAGTTCTTC. Residues: CASSSTSGSSYNEQFF.

The chain uses TRBV7-2 and TRBJ2-3; 8 bases fit TRBD1. The CDR3 has 17 amino acids. CDR1 and CDR2 from the germline V gene are SGHTA and FQGNSA. Germline trimming cut 1 base from V and 1 base from J; bases unmatched to any gene: 7. The CDR3 coding sequence is TGTGCCAGCAGCTTAGATCAGGGGGCATTCGGCACAGATACGCAGTATTTT. Translated, it gives CASSLDQGAFGTDTQYF.

The J gene is TRBJ1-2, the V gene TRBV5-1; possible D gene TRBD1, 5 bases. The CDR3 loop spans 12 amino acids. Germline-derived CDR1 and CDR2 are SGHRS and YFSETQ. The V gene lost 1 base and the J gene lost 8 bases, with 9 bases spanning the gap. In DNA form, the CDR3 reads TGCGCCAGCAGCTTGAATCGGGGGGGCTACACCTTC. Amino acid sequence: CASSLNRGGYTF. Supplemented by reference TRBV5-1 and TRBJ1-2, the full variable domain reads KAGVTQTPRYLIKTRGQQVTLSCSPISGHRSVSWYQQTPGQGLQFLFEYFSETQRNKGNFPGRFSGRQFSNSRSEMNVSTLELGDSALYLCASSLNRGGYTFGSGTRLTVV.

The chain couples TRBV29-1 to TRBJ2-1, with no clear D. The V end lost 6 bases, the J end lost 3 bases, and 6 bases lay between the germline ends. The CDR3 consists of 11 residues. CDR1 and CDR2 (germline): SQVTM, ANQGSEA. This CDR3 reads CSVYYYNEQFF. The CDR3, as DNA: TGCAGCGTCTACTACTACAATGAGCAGTTCTTC.

The rearrangement uses TRBV6-5 and TRBJ1-4; TRBD1 agrees at 10 bases. This CDR3 comprises 15 residues. In germline, CDR1 is MNHEY, CDR2 SVGAGI. The junction had 9 bases not matched to a gene; V was cut back by 6 bases and J by 8 bases. CDR3 DNA sequence: TGTGCCAGCAGGGAGGCGACAGGGGGCGTAGAAAAACTGTTTTTT. Amino acids: CASREATGGVEKLFF.

The V call is TRBV7-2, the J call TRBJ2-5; D may be TRBD1 or TRBD2 (5 bases each). Trimming pared 5 bases from V and 5 bases from J, leaving 18 bases between. This CDR3 comprises 15 residues. Germline V CDR1 and CDR2: SGHTA, FQGNSA. CDR3 loop: CASSPSPGPHETQYF. In DNA, the CDR3 is TGTGCCAGCAGCCCCTCCCCGGGACCCCACGAGACCCAGTACTTC.

The rearrangement links TRBV6-5 to TRBJ2-7, with D perhaps assigned TRBD1 or TRBD2 (5 bases each). Trimming removed 8 bases at V and 5 bases at J, with 7 bases between. The CDR3 is made up of 10 amino acids. CDR1 and CDR2 (germline): MNHEY, SVGAGI. The CDR3 DNA reads TGTGCCAGCGGGGACGACGAGCAGTACTTC. It encodes CASGDDEQYF.

This chain connects TRBV6-6 to TRBJ1-1; possible D gene TRBD1, 5 bases. Germline CDR1 reads MNHNY; CDR2 reads SVGAGI (reference sequence). Trimming left V 2 bases short and J 1 base short, with 11 bases between. The CDR3 extends over 15 amino acids. The CDR3 DNA reads as TGTGCCAGCAGTTACGGGACCGAGCCGAACACTGAAGCTTTCTTT. Protein product: CASSYGTEPNTEAFF.

The chain combines TRBV5-1 with TRBJ2-2; tentative D call: TRBD2 (6 bases). Trimming left V 0 bases short and J 7 bases short, with 10 bases between. Germline CDR1 SGHRS, CDR2 YFSETQ. CDR3 size: 14 residues. DNA of the CDR3: TGCGCCAGCAGCTTGGATAGGGAGGACGGGGAGCTGTTTTTT. It codes for CASSLDREDGELFF.

V and J are TRBV20-1 and TRBJ2-1; D unresolved. Germline values: CDR1 DFQATT, CDR2 SNEGSKA (reference sequence). CDR3 length equals 11 residues. V was cut by 6 bases and J by 8 bases, with 11 bases left in between. The CDR3 loop is CSAAPEDEQFF. The DNA for the CDR3 is TGCAGTGCAGCCCCCGAAGATGAGCAGTTCTTC.

The CDR3 reads CASSEQGTYGYTF. The CDR3 coding sequence is TGTGCCAGCAGCGAACAGGGGACCTATGGCTACACCTTC. The rearrangement joins TRBV5-4 to TRBJ1-2; TRBD1 matches 7 bases. The V gene end was trimmed by 4 bases and the J gene end by 4 bases; junction bases not matched to a gene: 4. Germline CDR1 reads SGHNT; CDR2 reads YYREEE (reference sequence). This CDR3 contains 13 residues.

This chain links TRBV7-2 with TRBJ2-7; D unresolved. The V end was cut by 5 bases, the J end by 3 bases, with 14 bases between. From germline, CDR1 is SGHTA and CDR2 FQGNSA. The CDR3 covers 14 residues. The CDR3 reads CASSLGRKSYEQYF. The CDR3 DNA is TGTGCCAGCAGCCTCGGACGTAAGAGCTACGAGCAGTACTTC.

The V call is TRBV27, the J call TRBJ2-3, with D possibly TRBD2 on 6 matching bases. Trimming pared 3 bases from V and 3 bases from J, leaving 10 bases between. Germline V gene data show CDR1 as MNHEY and CDR2 as SMNVEV (reference sequence). This CDR3 is built from 14 residues. The CDR3 loop is CASSLEGLTDTQYF. CDR3 bases: TGTGCCAGCAGTTTGGAGGGTTTAACAGATACGCAGTATTTT.

The rearrangement links TRBV11-3 to TRBJ2-3; 8 bases map to TRBD2. The CDR3 totals 16 residues. J lost 1 base, V lost 1 base, and 4 bases had no gene match. Germline CDR1 SGHNT, CDR2 YENEEA. Here the CDR3 reads CASSLGKLAGTDTQYF. Here the CDR3 DNA reads TGTGCCAGCAGCTTAGGAAAACTAGCGGGCACAGATACGCAGTATTTT.

The chain uses TRBV11-1 and TRBJ2-1, with D uncertain. V gave up 4 bases and J gave up 7 bases, with 11 bases separating them. CDR1 SGHAT and CDR2 FQDESV come from the germline V gene (reference sequence). The CDR3 loop spans 13 amino acids. The DNA for the CDR3 is TGTGCCAGCAGCTCTGATCAAGGTAATGAGCAGTTCTTC. Its protein is CASSSDQGNEQFF.